The entry below gives a single TCR beta chain sequence along with its context. Its antigen is unknown. The sample originates from a study of cytomegalovirus exposure and HLA in healthy donors. Study results and limitations: According to a later analysis, most TCR beta chains associated with CMV appeared HLA-restricted.

A multiplex PCR was run with 60 Vbeta primers and 13 Jbeta primers. Only in-frame clones appear in the TCRdb table, and some are missing; sequencing was by immunoSEQ multiplex PCR. The table records approximately 100,000 clones, around 61% of them present only once. Between the trimmed V and J ends, which lost 4 bases and 8 bases, there was a span of 10 bases. CDR3 length: 12 amino acids. CDR1 and CDR2 from the germline V gene are LNHDA and SQIVND (reference sequence). The chain combines TRBV19 with TRBJ2-3; D remains unclear. Sequencing input: PBMCs. The clonotype originates from a woman aged 45-65 years in good health and CMV-seronegative. CDR3 sequence reads: CASSTNQATQYF. The CDR3 DNA reads TGTGCCAGTAGTACCAACCAGGCTACGCAGTATTTT.